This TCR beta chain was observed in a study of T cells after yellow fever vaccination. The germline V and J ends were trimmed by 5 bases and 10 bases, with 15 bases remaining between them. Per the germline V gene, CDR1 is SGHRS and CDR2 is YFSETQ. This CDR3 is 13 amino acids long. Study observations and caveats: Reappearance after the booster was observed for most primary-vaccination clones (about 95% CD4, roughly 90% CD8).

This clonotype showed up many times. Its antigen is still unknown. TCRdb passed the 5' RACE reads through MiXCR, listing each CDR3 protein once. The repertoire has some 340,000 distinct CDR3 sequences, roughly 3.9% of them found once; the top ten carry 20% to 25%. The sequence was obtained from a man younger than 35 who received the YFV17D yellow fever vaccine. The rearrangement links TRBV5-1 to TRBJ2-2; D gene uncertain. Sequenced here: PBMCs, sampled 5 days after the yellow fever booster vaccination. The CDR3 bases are TGCGCCAGCAGTTCAATCAGTGAATCGGAGCTGTTTTTT. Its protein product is CASSSISESELFF.